The 16 T cell receptor beta chains listed next were all sequenced from one sample in a study of T-cell reconstitution after alpha-beta-depleted transplantation in children. Unique molecular identifiers tagged the TCRbeta library. TCRdb called the PCR reads again in MiXCR, with one record for every CDR3 protein. This table has a few hundred thousand distinct CDR3 sequences, almost 10% appearing once. Sequenced material: PBMCs from the stem cell graft donor, taken from the stem cell graft. Every receptor here comes from a human donor who donated a stem cell graft to a child with SCID.

In its sample, this clonotype was seen once. The germline gene is not matched at one end of the junction; a read error may be the cause. The chain carries TRBV7-6 and TRBJ1-1; perhaps TRBD1 as D (6 bases). This CDR3 spans 14 amino acids. Germline V CDR1 and CDR2: SGHVS, FNYEAQ. As DNA, the CDR3 is TGTGCCAGCAGCTCGGTGGGGGACAACACTGAAGCTTCCTTT. Its translation: CASSSVGDNTEASF.

This clonotype was seen repeatedly, ten times or more. CDR3 sequence reads: CASSDDKSSYEQYF. The CDR3 DNA reads as TGTGCCAGCAGTGACGACAAAAGCTCCTACGAGCAGTACTTC. This sequence joins TRBV25-1 and TRBJ2-7; D is undetermined. Germline loops: CDR1 MGHDK, CDR2 SYGVNS. The CDR3 spans 14 residues. V lost 3 bases and J lost 0, with 9 bases in between.

The chain recombines TRBV18 with TRBJ1-2; no reliable D call. Germline lookup yields CDR1 KGHSH and CDR2 LQKENI. This CDR3 comprises 15 residues. Deletions cut 0 bases from V and 4 bases from J, with 12 bases between. CDR3 coding DNA: TGTGCCAGCTCACCACCGGATCAGCAACCCTATGGCTACACCTTC. It codes for CASSPPDQQPYGYTF.

J is TRBJ2-2 and V is TRBV7-9; no clear D gene. The V end lost 1 base, the J end lost 7 bases, and 13 bases lay between the germline ends. The germline CDR1 and CDR2 sequences are SEHNR and FQNEAQ (reference sequence). This CDR3 has 15 residues. DNA of the CDR3: TGTGCCAGCAGCTTAGGATCACCGAAAGGCGGGGAGCTGTTTTTT. Its protein is CASSLGSPKGGELFF.

This clonotype was recorded a few times. This rearrangement joins TRBV7-2 to TRBJ1-4, with 10 nucleotides matching TRBD1. Trimming at V came to 3 bases and at J to 8 bases, leaving 9 bases not matched to a gene. This CDR3 has 16 residues. Germline V gene sequence: CDR1 SGHTA, CDR2 FQGNSA. CDR3 sequence (DNA): TGTGCCAGCAGCTTTTACCCCGGGACAGGGGCGGAAAAACTGTTTTTT. It specifies CASSFYPGTGAEKLFF.

In its sample, this clonotype was seen many times. The chain has TRBV6-2 or TRBV6-3 and TRBJ2-7; 8 bases map to TRBD1. Germline CDR1 and CDR2: MNHEY and SVGEGT. The CDR3 has 16 amino acids. V lost 2 bases to trimming and J lost 3 bases; unmatched junction nucleotides: 9. The CDR3 here is CASSYDRGNPVYEQYF. CDR3 DNA: TGTGCCAGCAGTTACGACAGGGGAAATCCTGTCTACGAGCAGTACTTC.

The rearrangement links TRBV7-3 to TRBJ1-4; 9 positions match TRBD1. The CDR3 totals 15 residues. V gave up 5 bases and J gave up 2 bases; unmatched junction bases: 3. Germline V gene data show CDR1 as SGHTA and CDR2 as FQGTGA. This CDR3 is CASSRGTGTNEKLFF. CDR3 sequence (DNA): TGTGCCAGCAGCCGAGGGACAGGGACTAATGAAAAACTGTTTTTT.

This clonotype was seen a handful of times. The chain couples TRBV5-1 to TRBJ2-1; TRBD2 agrees at 12 bases. There are 15 residues in the CDR3. J was trimmed by 10 bases and V by 0 bases; bases with no gene match: 5. Germline V lookup: CDR1 SGHRS, CDR2 YFSETQ. CDR3 region: CASSLASGGAGEQFF. In nucleotides, the CDR3 is TGCGCCAGCAGCTTGGCTAGCGGGGGGGCTGGAGAGCAGTTCTTC.

This clonotype was detected ten times or more. The chain uses TRBV21-1 and TRBJ2-3. TRBV21-1 is termed a pseudogene. This CDR3 region has 14 residues. CDR3 region: CASSSGTSTDTQYF. In nucleotides, the CDR3 is TGTGCCAGCAGCAGTGGGACTAGCACAGATACGCAGTATTTT.

The chain has TRBV3-1 and TRBJ2-7; the match to TRBD1 covers 10 bases. Unmatched junction bases numbered 8, after V lost 6 bases and J lost 3 bases. The CDR3 is 15 amino acids. The V gene's germline CDR1 is LGHDT and CDR2 YNNKEL (reference sequence). DNA for the CDR3: TGTGCCAGCAGTCACCTAGGACAGGGGGACTACGAGCAGTACTTC. This sequence encodes CASSHLGQGDYEQYF.

This clonotype was picked up a small number of times. The gene calls are TRBV7-3 and TRBJ2-1, with 14 nucleotides matching TRBD2. The CDR3 runs 18 residues. Trimming cost V 5 bases and J 0 bases; bases outside gene matches: 6. Germline V gene sequence: CDR1 SGHTA, CDR2 FQGTGA. As DNA, the CDR3 is TGTGCCAGCAGCCTGGGACTAGCGGGGGCTAGCTCCTACAATGAGCAGTTCTTC. Residues: CASSLGLAGASSYNEQFF. The full variable domain, with the rest looked up from reference TRBV7-3 and TRBJ2-1, is GAGVSQTPSNKVTEKGKYVELRCDPISGHTALYWYRQSLGQGPEFLIYFQGTGAADDSGLPNDRFFAVRPEGSVSTLKIQRTERGDSAVYLCASSLGLAGASSYNEQFFGPGTRLTVL.

This clonotype was seen more than once but under ten times. For the CDR3, the DNA is TGTGCCAGCAGCTCCACTGGACAGCTGAGCTCTGGGGCCAACGTCCTGACTTTC. Amino acid sequence: CASSSTGQLSSGANVLTF. The gene calls are TRBV4-2 and TRBJ2-6; maybe TRBD1 (6 bases). The ends were cut back, 5 bases at V and 0 bases at J, with 17 bases in the middle. The germline CDR1 and CDR2 sequences are LGHNA and YNFKEQ. The CDR3 runs to 18 residues.

As to this clonotype: A much larger clone differs from this one at a single base, so this may be a read error. The chain carries TRBV12-3 or TRBV12-4 and TRBJ2-3, with D possibly matching TRBD2 (5 bases). The ends were cut back, 6 bases at V and 1 base at J, with 14 bases in the middle. CDR3 length: 15 amino acids. The CDR3 loop reads CASRFRGTGTDTQYF. CDR3 DNA: TGTGCCAGCAGGTTTCGGGGAACGGGCACAGATACGCAGTATTTT.

The J gene is TRBJ2-5, the V gene TRBV12-3 or TRBV12-4; TRBD1 matches 10 bases. Unmatched junction bases numbered 1, after V lost 4 bases and J lost 2 bases. The CDR3 runs to 14 residues. The CDR3 reads CASSWDRGQETQYF. DNA for the CDR3: TGTGCCAGCAGTTGGGACAGGGGACAAGAGACCCAGTACTTC.

The CDR3: CASSAGFYGYTF. The DNA for the CDR3 is TGTGCCAGCAGTGCCGGGTTCTATGGCTACACCTTC. The gene calls are TRBV12-3 or TRBV12-4 and TRBJ1-2; no clear D gene. Between the trimmed V and J ends, which lost 5 bases and 4 bases, there was a span of 8 bases. This CDR3 is 12 amino acids long.

This chain uses TRBV5-4 with TRBJ1-2, with D hard to call. This CDR3 spans 15 amino acids. V dropped 4 bases and J dropped 2 bases, with 15 bases sitting between them. Germline CDR1 is SGHNT and CDR2 is YYREEE (reference sequence). This chain's CDR3 is CASSRATVGNYGYTF. The DNA of the CDR3 is TGTGCCAGCAGCCGCGCTACAGTAGGCAACTATGGCTACACCTTC.